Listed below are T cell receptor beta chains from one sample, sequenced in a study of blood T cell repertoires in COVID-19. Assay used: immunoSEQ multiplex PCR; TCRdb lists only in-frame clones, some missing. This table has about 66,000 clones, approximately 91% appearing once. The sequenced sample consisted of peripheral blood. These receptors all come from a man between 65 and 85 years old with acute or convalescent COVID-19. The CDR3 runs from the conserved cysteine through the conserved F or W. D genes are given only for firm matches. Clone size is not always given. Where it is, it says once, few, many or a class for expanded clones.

CDR3: CASSLVRGGPYNEQFF; DNA: TGTGCCAGCAGCTTAGTCCGGGGGGGCCCTTACAATGAGCAGTTCTTC; J: TRBJ2-1; V: TRBV11-2; D: TRBD2; size: NA
CDR3: CASSPGQGAYEQYF; DNA: TGTGCCAGTAGTCCGGGACAGGGGGCTTACGAGCAGTACTTC; J: TRBJ2-7; V: TRBV19; D: TRBD1; size: NA
CDR3: CSVTGGKGFDSPLHF; DNA: TGCAGCGTTACAGGGGGCAAAGGTTTTGATTCACCCCTCCACTTT; J: TRBJ1-6; V: TRBV29-1; D: TRBD1; size: NA
CDR3: CASSGSWGQGIGELFF; DNA: TGTGCCAGCAGTGGGTCTTGGGGACAGGGAATCGGGGAGCTGTTTTTT; J: TRBJ2-2; V: TRBV7-6; D: TRBD1; size: NA
CDR3: CASRQTNLVDRDGRSNQPQHF; DNA: TGTGCCAGTAGACAAACGAATCTCGTGGACAGGGACGGGCGCAGCAATCAGCCCCAGCATTTT; J: TRBJ1-5; V: TRBV19; D: TRBD1; size: NA
CDR3: CASSKGTGGAHYGYTF; DNA: TGTGCCAGCAGCAAGGGGACAGGGGGCGCACACTATGGCTACACCTTC; J: TRBJ1-2; V: TRBV3-1/TRBV3-2; D: TRBD1; size: NA
CDR3: CASSYSTGSNQPQHF; DNA: TGTGCCAGCAGTTACTCGACGGGTAGCAATCAGCCCCAGCATTTT; J: TRBJ1-5; V: TRBV6-6; D: NA; size: NA
CDR3: CASSADAGVGEAFF; DNA: TGTGCCAGCAGCGCCGACGCTGGAGTCGGTGAAGCTTTCTTT; J: TRBJ1-1; V: TRBV7-2; D: NA; size: NA
CDR3: CASSLGTAVGTDTQYF; DNA: TGTGCCAGCAGCTTAGGAACTGCGGTGGGCACAGATACGCAGTATTTT; J: TRBJ2-3; V: TRBV7-9; D: NA; size: NA
CDR3: CASRKGTVEQYF; DNA: TGTGCCAGCAGAAAAGGGACAGTCGAGCAGTACTTC; J: TRBJ2-7; V: TRBV6-5; D: TRBD1; size: once
CDR3: CASSAYWDTQYF; DNA: TGTGCCAGCAGCGCGTATTGGGATACGCAGTATTTT; J: TRBJ2-3; V: TRBV7-2; D: NA; size: NA
CDR3: CASSPGRGPTNEKLFF; DNA: TGTGCCAGCTCACCAGGAAGGGGGCCGACTAATGAAAAACTGTTTTTT; J: TRBJ1-4; V: TRBV18; D: TRBD1; size: NA
CDR3: CASSDRVWDQPQHF; DNA: TGTGCCAGCAGTGACAGGGTATGGGATCAGCCCCAGCATTTT; J: TRBJ1-5; V: TRBV6-2/TRBV6-3; D: TRBD1; size: few
CDR3: CASSPHGTGGSWGTEAFF; DNA: TGTGCCAGCAGCCCCCACGGGACAGGGGGCTCTTGGGGCACTGAAGCTTTCTTT; J: TRBJ1-1; V: TRBV21-1; D: NA; size: NA
CDR3: CASSVRESNQPQHF; DNA: TGTGCCAGCAGTGTCCGGGAAAGCAATCAGCCCCAGCATTTT; J: TRBJ1-5; V: TRBV2; D: NA; size: NA
CDR3: CASTLDSYTEAFF; DNA: TGTGCCAGCACCCTCGACTCATACACTGAAGCTTTCTTT; J: TRBJ1-1; V: TRBV27; D: NA; size: NA
CDR3: CAWSVGGPDNSPLHF; DNA: TGTGCCTGGAGTGTCGGGGGGCCGGATAATTCACCCCTCCACTTT; J: TRBJ1-6; V: TRBV30; D: NA; size: few
CDR3: CASSHWTGVSTGELFF; DNA: TGTGCCAGCAGTCACTGGACAGGGGTATCGACCGGGGAGCTGTTTTTT; J: TRBJ2-2; V: TRBV14; D: TRBD1; size: NA
CDR3: CASSFAGVQSYNEQFF; DNA: TGTGCCAGCAGCTTTGCAGGGGTCCAATCCTACAATGAGCAGTTCTTC; J: TRBJ2-1; V: TRBV5-6; D: NA; size: NA
CDR3: CAISDVAGGVSPYGYTF; DNA: TGTGCCATCAGTGATGTGGCAGGGGGAGTGTCTCCCTATGGCTACACCTTC; J: TRBJ1-2; V: TRBV10-3; D: TRBD1; size: NA
CDR3: CASSSGGAYYEQYF; DNA: TGTGCCAGCAGTAGCGGGGGGGCTTACTACGAGCAGTACTTC; J: TRBJ2-7; V: TRBV28; D: TRBD2; size: NA
CDR3: CASSYDPGQGALLGNEQFF; DNA: TGTGCCAGCAGTTACGATCCGGGACAGGGGGCGCTTTTGGGCAATGAGCAGTTCTTC; J: TRBJ2-1; V: TRBV6-2/TRBV6-3; D: TRBD1; size: NA
CDR3: CASSGGRFTDTQYF; DNA: TGCGCCAGCAGCGGGGGGAGGTTCACAGATACGCAGTATTTT; J: TRBJ2-3; V: TRBV5-1; D: NA; size: NA
CDR3: CASSGDRGLRGELFF; DNA: TGTGCCAGTAGTGGAGACAGGGGGCTTCGCGGGGAGCTGTTTTTT; J: TRBJ2-2; V: TRBV19; D: TRBD1; size: NA
CDR3: CASSPVEFSYGYTF; DNA: TGTGCCAGCTCACCAGTGGAGTTTAGCTATGGCTACACCTTC; J: TRBJ1-2; V: TRBV18; D: NA; size: many
CDR3: CASSLPGDGYEQYF; DNA: TGTGCCAGCAGTTTGCCAGGTGATGGCTACGAGCAGTACTTC; J: TRBJ2-7; V: TRBV27; D: NA; size: NA
CDR3: CASSQRGTGNTEAFF; DNA: TGTGCCAGCTCCCAAAGGGGGACAGGGAACACTGAAGCTTTCTTT; J: TRBJ1-1; V: TRBV18; D: TRBD1; size: NA
CDR3: CASSPGQENQPQHF; DNA: TGTGCCAGCTCACCAGGACAGGAGAATCAGCCCCAGCATTTT; J: TRBJ1-5; V: TRBV18; D: TRBD1; size: once
CDR3: CASSQQAGDTEAFF; DNA: TGTGCCAGCAGCCAACAGGCGGGAGACACTGAAGCTTTCTTT; J: TRBJ1-1; V: TRBV7-3; D: NA; size: NA
CDR3: CASSERWRLNTEAFF; DNA: TGTGCCAGCAGTGAACGTTGGCGGCTGAACACTGAAGCTTTCTTT; J: TRBJ1-1; V: TRBV2; D: NA; size: NA
CDR3: CASSLTLRGPVEQYF; DNA: TGTGCCAGCAGCTTGACGTTGCGGGGGCCCGTCGAGCAGTACTTC; J: TRBJ2-7; V: TRBV5-5; D: NA; size: NA
CDR3: CASSYRLAGGPGEQFF; DNA: TGTGCCAGCAGCTATCGACTAGCGGGGGGGCCGGGTGAGCAGTTCTTC; J: TRBJ2-1; V: TRBV7-9; D: TRBD2; size: NA
CDR3: CASSDRDTLYGYTF; DNA: TGTGCCAGCAGTGACCGGGACACCCTCTATGGCTACACCTTC; J: TRBJ1-2; V: TRBV6-6; D: NA; size: NA
CDR3: CASSLGGQPNQPQHF; DNA: TGTGCCAGCAGCTTAGGTGGACAGCCGAATCAGCCCCAGCATTTT; J: TRBJ1-5; V: TRBV7-8; D: NA; size: few
CDR3: CAISEDKAYEQYF; DNA: TGTGCCATCAGCGAAGACAAGGCCTACGAGCAGTACTTC; J: TRBJ2-7; V: TRBV10-3; D: NA; size: NA
CDR3: CASSWGVQPQHF; DNA: TGTGCCAGCAGTTGGGGGGTTCAGCCCCAGCATTTT; J: TRBJ1-5; V: TRBV28; D: NA; size: NA
CDR3: CAWSRPQAYGYTF; DNA: TGTGCCTGGTCTAGGCCCCAAGCCTATGGCTACACCTTC; J: TRBJ1-2; V: TRBV30; D: NA; size: NA
CDR3: CASSSGQGNTEAFF; DNA: TGTGCCAGTAGTTCTGGACAGGGGAACACTGAAGCTTTCTTT; J: TRBJ1-1; V: TRBV19; D: TRBD1; size: NA
CDR3: CASSPWTGLSTGELFF; DNA: TGTGCCAGCAGCCCCTGGACAGGGCTGTCCACCGGGGAGCTGTTTTTT; J: TRBJ2-2; V: TRBV14; D: TRBD1; size: NA
CDR3: CASSLSGPPEAFF; DNA: TGTGCCAGCAGCTTAAGTGGCCCACCTGAAGCTTTCTTT; J: TRBJ1-1; V: TRBV7-9; D: NA; size: once
CDR3: CASSLGQGTGEQFF; DNA: TGCGCCAGCAGCTTAGGGCAGGGAACGGGTGAGCAGTTCTTC; J: TRBJ2-1; V: TRBV5-1; D: NA; size: NA
CDR3: CASSLAPSGEIYEQYF; DNA: TGTGCCAGCAGCTTAGCGCCTAGCGGGGAAATCTACGAGCAGTACTTC; J: TRBJ2-7; V: TRBV7-9; D: TRBD2; size: NA
CDR3: CASSLGLAAQETQYF; DNA: TGTGCCAGCAGTTTAGGACTAGCGGCACAAGAGACCCAGTACTTC; J: TRBJ2-5; V: TRBV27; D: TRBD2; size: NA
CDR3: CASSPNAGVAYDQPQHF; DNA: TGTGCCAGCAGCCCCAATGCAGGGGTAGCGTACGATCAGCCCCAGCATTTT; J: TRBJ1-5; V: TRBV2; D: NA; size: few
CDR3: CASSQDRAYEQYF; DNA: TGCGCCAGCAGCCAAGACAGGGCCTACGAGCAGTACTTC; J: TRBJ2-7; V: TRBV4-3; D: NA; size: NA
CDR3: CSVEGGTGSNGYTF; DNA: TGCAGCGTTGAAGGGGGGACAGGGTCCAATGGCTACACCTTC; J: TRBJ1-2; V: TRBV29-1; D: TRBD1; size: NA
CDR3: CASRDTGKDTQYF; DNA: TGTGCCAGCAGGGACACAGGGAAGGATACGCAGTATTTT; J: TRBJ2-3; V: TRBV6-5; D: NA; size: NA